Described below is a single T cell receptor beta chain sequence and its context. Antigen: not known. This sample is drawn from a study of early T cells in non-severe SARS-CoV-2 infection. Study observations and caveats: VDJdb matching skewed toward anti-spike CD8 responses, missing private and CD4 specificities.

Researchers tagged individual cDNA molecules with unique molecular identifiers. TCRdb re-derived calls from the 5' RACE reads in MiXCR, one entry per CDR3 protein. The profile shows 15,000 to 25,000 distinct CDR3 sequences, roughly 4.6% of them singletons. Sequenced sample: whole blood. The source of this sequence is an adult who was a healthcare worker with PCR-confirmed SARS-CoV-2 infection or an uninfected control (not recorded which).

CDR3: CASSEFANEQYF. As DNA, the CDR3 is TGCGCCAGCAGCGAATTCGCGAACGAGCAGTACTTC. This sequence joins TRBV5-1 and TRBJ2-7; D gene ambiguous. The V gene's germline CDR1 is SGHRS and CDR2 YFSETQ. The CDR3 covers 12 residues. The V gene lost 4 bases and the J gene lost 5 bases, with 10 bases spanning the gap.